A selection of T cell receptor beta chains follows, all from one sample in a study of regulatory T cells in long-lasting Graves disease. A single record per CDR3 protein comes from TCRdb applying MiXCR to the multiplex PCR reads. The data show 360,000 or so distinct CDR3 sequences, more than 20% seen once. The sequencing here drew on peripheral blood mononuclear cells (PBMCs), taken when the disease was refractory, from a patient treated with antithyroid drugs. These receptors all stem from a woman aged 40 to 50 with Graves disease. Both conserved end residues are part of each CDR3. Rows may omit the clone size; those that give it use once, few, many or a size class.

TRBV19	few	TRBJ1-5	CASNTQTGPINQPQHF
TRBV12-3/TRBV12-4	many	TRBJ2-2	CASSPSRTFTGELFF
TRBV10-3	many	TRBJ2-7	CAIRTSGSYEQYF
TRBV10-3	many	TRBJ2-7	CAISGQGRDEQYF
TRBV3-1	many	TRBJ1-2	CASSQDPRTVVGYTF
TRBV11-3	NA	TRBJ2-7	CASSLTGTLYEQYF
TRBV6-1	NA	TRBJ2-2	CASSEGRANGELFF
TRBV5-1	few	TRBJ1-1	CASSLPGASEAFF
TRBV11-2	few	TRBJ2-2	CASSVSPGTANTGELFF
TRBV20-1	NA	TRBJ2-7	CSARGDPRGYEQYF
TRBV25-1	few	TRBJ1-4	CASSDAGTADEKLFF
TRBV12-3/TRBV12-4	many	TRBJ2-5	CASSLGPGEIEETQYF
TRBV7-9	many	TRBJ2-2	CASKRITQGELFF